These 29 T cell receptor beta chains were all obtained from the same sample, sequenced in a study of T cell changes during pregnancy in multiple sclerosis. The repertoire was sequenced with immunoSEQ multiplex PCR; TCRdb's copy has only in-frame clones and lacks some. Among tens of thousands of clones listed, about 93% were seen once. Here the sequenced sample was CD8+ T cells from peripheral blood mononuclear cells, taken in the third trimester of pregnancy. These TCRs come from a female donor with multiple sclerosis, enrolled in a pregnancy study.

This chain uses TRBV4-2 with TRBJ2-1, with D possibly TRBD1 on 6 matching bases. The length of the CDR3 is 19 residues. Germline loops: CDR1 LGHNA, CDR2 YNFKEQ. The V end lost 1 base, the J end lost 1 base, and 20 bases lay between the germline ends. This CDR3 reads CASSQGSLGWGQSYNEQFF. Written as DNA, the CDR3 is TGTGCCAGCAGCCAAGGCTCCCTGGGGTGGGGGCAATCCTACAATGAGCAGTTCTTC.

CDR3 nucleotide sequence: TGTGCCAGCAGTACCGGGACAGGGGTGTACGAGCAGTACTTC. Protein product: CASSTGTGVYEQYF. V usage is TRBV27 and J usage is TRBJ2-7; 10 bases are a match to TRBD1. Unmatched junction bases numbered 5, after V lost 5 bases and J lost 4 bases. The CDR3 is 14 residues long. Germline V gene data show CDR1 as MNHEY and CDR2 as SMNVEV (reference sequence).

The count of this clone is one. In nucleotides, the CDR3 is TGCGCCAGCAGCTGGACAGCGAACACCGGGGAGCTGTTTTTT. Its translation: CASSWTANTGELFF. This chain links TRBV10-1 with TRBJ2-2; a possible D gene is TRBD1 (6 bases). CDR3 length: 14 amino acids. Trimming removed 6 bases from V and 0 bases from J, with 8 bases in between. CDR1 and CDR2 from the germline V gene are WNHNN and SYGVQD (reference sequence).

This sequence joins TRBV25-1 and TRBJ1-5; D uncertain. Trimming left V 3 bases short and J 4 bases short, with 10 bases between. This CDR3 has 14 residues. Germline V gene sequence: CDR1 MGHDK, CDR2 SYGVNS. DNA of the CDR3: TGTGCCAGCAGTGATTTCAGTTCAAATCAGCCCCAGCATTTT. It is translated as CASSDFSSNQPQHF.

The chain recombines TRBV9 with TRBJ2-1; D may be TRBD2 (5 bases). Trimming removed 4 bases from V and 0 bases from J, with 14 bases in between. Germline V gene data show CDR1 as SGDLS and CDR2 as YYNGEE. CDR3 size: 16 residues. The CDR3 is CASSPTTIYSYNEQFF. CDR3 sequence (DNA): TGTGCCAGCAGCCCCACGACTATCTACTCCTACAATGAGCAGTTCTTC. Supplemented by reference TRBV9 and TRBJ2-1, the full variable domain reads DSGVTQTPKHLITATGQRVTLRCSPRSGDLSVYWYQQSLDQGLQFLIQYYNGEERAKGNILERFSAQQFPDLHSELNLSSLELGDSALYFCASSPTTIYSYNEQFFGPGTRLTVL.

CDR3 amino acids: CASSSLRELNTEAFF. In nucleotides, the CDR3 is TGTGCCAGCAGTTCCTTACGGGAATTGAACACTGAAGCTTTCTTT. The chain carries TRBV27 and TRBJ1-1; no clear D gene. Germline V gene lookup returns CDR1 MNHEY and CDR2 SMNVEV (reference sequence). CDR3 size: 15 residues. Trimming shortened V by 4 bases and J by 0 bases, and 12 bases separated the two germline ends.

This clone was observed a single time. V is TRBV5-6 and J is TRBJ2-7, with TRBD1 identical over 10 bases. Germline loops: CDR1 SGHDT, CDR2 YYEEEE. The CDR3 is made up of 14 amino acids. V dropped 2 bases and J dropped 2; count of bases not matched to a gene: 1. This CDR3 reads CASSFGTGAYEQYF. CDR3 coding DNA: TGTGCCAGCAGCTTCGGGACAGGGGCCTACGAGCAGTACTTC.

The rearrangement uses TRBV7-2 and TRBJ1-1; D is perhaps TRBD1 (5 bases). The V end was cut by 7 bases, the J end by 0 bases, with 12 bases between. CDR3 size: 14 residues. Germline V lookup: CDR1 SGHTA, CDR2 FQGNSA. The CDR3 reads CASKQGSVNTEAFF. DNA of the CDR3: TGTGCCAGCAAGCAGGGTTCCGTGAACACTGAAGCTTTCTTT.

This chain uses TRBV28 with TRBJ1-1, with D hard to call. CDR1 and CDR2 from the germline V gene are MDHEN and SYDVKM. V shed 5 bases and J shed 1 base, with 8 bases lying between them. The CDR3 loop spans 13 amino acids. The CDR3 loop reads CASSPPGNTEAFF. CDR3 DNA sequence: TGTGCCAGCAGTCCCCCCGGGAACACTGAAGCTTTCTTT.

Notes on this clone: Other DNA sequences in this sample translate to the same CDR3. CDR3 protein: CASSLGGGNTEAFF. In nucleotides, the CDR3 is TGCGCCAGCAGCTTGGGAGGGGGAAACACTGAAGCTTTCTTT. The chain joins TRBV5-1 to TRBJ1-1; D is possibly TRBD1 (6 bases). Trimming cost V 0 bases and J 2 bases, with 8 bases left between them. This CDR3 comprises 14 residues. CDR1 and CDR2 from the germline V gene are SGHRS and YFSETQ.

The rearrangement joins TRBV28 to TRBJ1-1; D is perhaps TRBD1 (5 bases). The CDR3 loop spans 12 amino acids. Germline V gene lookup returns CDR1 MDHEN and CDR2 SYDVKM. V lost 2 bases, J lost 8 bases, and 9 bases lay in between. The CDR3 loop reads CASSLQGREAFF. The CDR3 nucleotides read TGTGCCAGCAGTTTACAGGGAAGAGAAGCTTTCTTT.

V is TRBV6-6 and J is TRBJ1-1; 9 bases map to TRBD1. The CDR3 sequence is 15 residues long. V lost 0 bases and J lost 7; bases outside the gene matches: 6. CDR1 and CDR2 from the germline V gene are MNHNY and SVGAGI (reference sequence). The chain's CDR3 is CASSYSVDRGDEAFF. CDR3 DNA sequence: TGTGCCAGCAGTTACTCGGTGGACAGGGGCGATGAAGCTTTCTTT.

The rearrangement uses TRBV29-1 and TRBJ2-1; weak D call: TRBD1 (6 bases). Germline V CDR1 and CDR2: SQVTM, ANQGSEA. Deletions cut 1 base from V and 6 bases from J, with 13 bases between. The CDR3 is 14 residues long. The CDR3 DNA reads as TGCAGCGTTGAAGGAGGGGGAACGGGCAATGAGCAGTTCTTC. Protein: CSVEGGGTGNEQFF.

The V gene is TRBV27, the J gene TRBJ2-2; 7 nucleotides agree with TRBD1. Germline V gives CDR1 MNHEY, CDR2 SMNVEV (reference sequence). J lost 1 base, V lost 0 bases, and 2 bases had no gene match. The CDR3 loop spans 16 amino acids. The CDR3 DNA reads as TGTGCCAGCAGTTTATCCGGGACAGTGAACACCGGGGAGCTGTTTTTT. Amino acids: CASSLSGTVNTGELFF.

The rearrangement uses TRBV6-5 and TRBJ1-2; TRBD1 might be the D (5 bases). This CDR3 is 14 amino acids long. Between the trimmed V and J ends, which lost 3 bases and 8 bases, there was a span of 16 bases. Germline CDR1 and CDR2: MNHEY and SVGAGI. The CDR3 DNA follows: TGTGCCAGCAGTTATCAGGGTACCCTGGGCGGCTACACCTTC. Residues: CASSYQGTLGGYTF.

The J gene is TRBJ2-2, the V gene TRBV19; 7 bases map to TRBD1. V trimming: 5 bases; J trimming: 6 bases; junction bases outside the gene matches: 9. This CDR3 contains 15 residues. Germline loops: CDR1 LNHDA, CDR2 SQIVND (reference sequence). The CDR3 DNA reads as TGTGCCAGTAGTCTAAGACAGGGAAGGGCCGGGGAGCTGTTTTTT. The encoded protein is CASSLRQGRAGELFF.

J is TRBJ2-7 and V is TRBV15, with 7 positions matching TRBD1. The CDR3 runs to 13 residues. Losses at the gene ends were 5 bases for V and 3 bases for J; bases not matched to a gene: 4. The germline V gene encodes CDR1 LNHNV and CDR2 YYDKDF (reference sequence). CDR3 loop: CATSPTGFYEQYF. In DNA form, the CDR3 reads TGTGCCACCAGCCCGACAGGGTTCTACGAGCAGTACTTC.

This clone was detected once. The J gene is TRBJ2-6, the V gene TRBV9; D remains ambiguous. The CDR3 contains 17 residues. Germline CDR1 and CDR2: SGDLS and YYNGEE. Trimming took off 0 bases at V and 3 bases at J, with 13 bases between the two ends. CDR3: CASSVDAGNFGANVLTF. For the CDR3, the DNA is TGTGCCAGCAGCGTAGATGCAGGCAACTTTGGGGCCAACGTCCTGACTTTC.

The V gene is TRBV4-1, the J gene TRBJ2-7; 11 nucleotides agree with TRBD2. The trim removed 5 bases at V and 3 bases at J, leaving 3 bases unmatched. This CDR3 has 14 residues. The germline CDR1 and CDR2 sequences are MGHRA and YSYEKL. CDR3 amino acids: CASSAGLAVYEQYF. In nucleotides, the CDR3 is TGCGCCAGCAGCGCGGGACTAGCGGTCTACGAGCAGTACTTC.

The table lists this clone with a count of one. The V and J genes are TRBV9 and TRBJ1-2; 8 bases agree with TRBD1. Germline V lookup: CDR1 SGDLS, CDR2 YYNGEE. Trimming cost V 1 base and J 11 bases; bases outside gene matches: 4. The CDR3 runs to 12 residues. The CDR3, as DNA: TGTGCCAGCAGCGTAACAGGGGGAGAGTACACCTTC. Protein product: CASSVTGGEYTF.

J is TRBJ2-7 and V is TRBV27, with TRBD1 as a possible D gene (6 bases). Trimming cost V 6 bases and J 7 bases, with 19 bases left between them. This CDR3 has 14 amino acids. CDR1 MNHEY and CDR2 SMNVEV come from the germline V gene (reference sequence). CDR3 in DNA: TGTGCCAGCAGCCTCCTCCGGGACACCTCTGAGCAGTACTTC. Its protein is CASSLLRDTSEQYF.

The J gene is TRBJ2-1, the V gene TRBV2, with 11 bases identical to TRBD2. The CDR3 has 14 amino acids. Germline trimming cut 9 bases from V and 7 bases from J; bases unmatched to any gene: 8. CDR1 and CDR2 (germline): SNHLY, FYNNEI. The CDR3 sequence: CASPGTSGRNEQFF. CDR3 coding DNA: TGTGCCAGTCCCGGGACTAGCGGTAGGAATGAGCAGTTCTTC.

This chain uses TRBV10-3 with TRBJ1-4; 12 bases map to TRBD1. Trimming took 2 bases from V and 8 from J; bases not matched to a gene: 3. Germline-derived CDR1 and CDR2 are ENHRY and SYGVKD. The CDR3 spans 15 residues. This CDR3 is CAISEIGTGGEKLFF. In nucleotides, the CDR3 is TGTGCCATCAGTGAGATTGGGACAGGGGGCGAAAAACTGTTTTTT.

This chain connects TRBV7-9 to TRBJ2-7, with D perhaps matching TRBD1 (6 bases). Per germline, CDR1 SEHNR and CDR2 FQNEAQ (reference sequence). The CDR3 loop spans 13 amino acids. The V end was cut by 5 bases, the J end by 4 bases, with 12 bases between. The CDR3 DNA reads as TGTGCCAGCAGCCAGTGGGGGCGGTACGAGCAGTACTTC. Encoded protein: CASSQWGRYEQYF.

The chain links TRBV19 to TRBJ1-5, with 9 bases matching TRBD1. V dropped 7 bases and J dropped 5; count of bases not matched to a gene: 9. The CDR3 has 15 residues. Germline V gene sequence: CDR1 LNHDA, CDR2 SQIVND (reference sequence). The CDR3 is CASTPSTGGDQPQHF. In DNA form, the CDR3 reads TGTGCCAGTACCCCCTCGACAGGGGGAGATCAGCCCCAGCATTTT.

The V gene is TRBV7-9, the J gene TRBJ2-6; 7 bases align to TRBD2. From germline, CDR1 is SEHNR and CDR2 FQNEAQ (reference sequence). The CDR3 sequence is 17 residues long. J gave up 4 bases and V 5 bases, and 11 bases lay outside the gene matches. In nucleotides, the CDR3 is TGTGCCAGCAGCGAGCGCGCGGGGAGGGCCGGGGCCAACGTCCTGACTTTC. Amino acids: CASSERAGRAGANVLTF.

This chain connects TRBV28 to TRBJ2-3, with D tentatively TRBD1 (5 bases). The CDR3 sequence is 14 residues long. Between the trimmed V and J ends, which lost 6 bases and 2 bases, there was a span of 12 bases. Germline assignment: CDR1 MDHEN and CDR2 SYDVKM. CDR3 sequence reads: CASRQRQTTDTQYF. CDR3 in DNA: TGTGCCAGCAGGCAACGACAGACCACAGATACGCAGTATTTT.

This chain uses TRBV19 with TRBJ1-5; 11 positions match TRBD1. V was pared by 5 bases and J by 2 bases, with 8 bases of the junction left unmatched. Germline values: CDR1 LNHDA, CDR2 SQIVND (reference sequence). The CDR3 length is 17 residues. CDR3 in amino acids: CASSPWTGGVGNQPQHF. The CDR3 DNA is TGTGCCAGTAGTCCCTGGACAGGGGGCGTTGGCAATCAGCCCCAGCATTTT.

V is TRBV27 and J is TRBJ2-7; the match to TRBD2 covers 9 bases. The CDR3 sequence is 16 residues long. Germline CDR1 MNHEY, CDR2 SMNVEV (reference sequence). J lost 3 bases, V lost 5 bases, and 11 bases had no gene match. This CDR3 is CASSPSGAGGFYEQYF. CDR3 bases: TGTGCCAGCAGTCCTAGTGGAGCGGGAGGATTCTACGAGCAGTACTTC.